This T cell receptor (beta chain) was sequenced for a study of control samples from healthy donors and cancer patients. The V gene lost 1 base and the J gene lost 5 bases, with 8 bases spanning the gap. CDR1 LGHNT and CDR2 FRNRAP come from the germline V gene. This CDR3 has 13 residues. Produced via immunoSEQ multiplex PCR; TCRdb's table is partial and in-frame only. The table has over 70,000 clones, roughly 89% seen once; the top ten hold roughly a tenth. The sequence derives from a woman between 45 and 60 years old with colorectal cancer. The chain is built from TRBV12-5 and TRBJ1-1, with D unresolved. The sequenced sample consisted of PBMCs. Here the CDR3 reads CASGLGLGTEAFF. The CDR3 nucleotides are TGTGCTAGTGGTTTGGGACTGGGAACTGAAGCTTTCTTT.